This T cell receptor beta chain was recovered during a study of blood T cell repertoires in COVID-19. As processed by the authors: How many nucleated cells were present was estimated from reference gene primer amplification. Sequencing used immunoSEQ multiplex PCR; TCRdb keeps in-frame clones, though not all of them. That table furnishes V, J and clone size, whereas the DNA furnished D and trimming. The sample carries 180,000 or so clones, roughly 83% recorded once. Recruitment covered about 25 US areas and drew participants whose ages spanned about 18 to 89 years. Donors in Cohort 3 who had recovered were those with two negative PCRs, healthcare professional clearance, or resolution of their symptoms. The CDR3 extends over 15 amino acids. Germline V gives CDR1 MDHEN, CDR2 SYDVKM. V gave up 2 bases and J gave up 7 bases, with 17 bases separating them. In this sample, this clone turned up once.

Material: PBMCs or T cells enriched from blood (not recorded which). The clonotype comes from a woman in her thirties who had recovered from COVID-19. This chain links TRBV28 with TRBJ1-1, with D possibly TRBD1 on 6 matching bases. CDR3 loop: CASSLSTRGRNEAFF. In DNA, the CDR3 is TGTGCCAGCAGTTTAAGTACCAGGGGTCGGAATGAAGCTTTCTTT.